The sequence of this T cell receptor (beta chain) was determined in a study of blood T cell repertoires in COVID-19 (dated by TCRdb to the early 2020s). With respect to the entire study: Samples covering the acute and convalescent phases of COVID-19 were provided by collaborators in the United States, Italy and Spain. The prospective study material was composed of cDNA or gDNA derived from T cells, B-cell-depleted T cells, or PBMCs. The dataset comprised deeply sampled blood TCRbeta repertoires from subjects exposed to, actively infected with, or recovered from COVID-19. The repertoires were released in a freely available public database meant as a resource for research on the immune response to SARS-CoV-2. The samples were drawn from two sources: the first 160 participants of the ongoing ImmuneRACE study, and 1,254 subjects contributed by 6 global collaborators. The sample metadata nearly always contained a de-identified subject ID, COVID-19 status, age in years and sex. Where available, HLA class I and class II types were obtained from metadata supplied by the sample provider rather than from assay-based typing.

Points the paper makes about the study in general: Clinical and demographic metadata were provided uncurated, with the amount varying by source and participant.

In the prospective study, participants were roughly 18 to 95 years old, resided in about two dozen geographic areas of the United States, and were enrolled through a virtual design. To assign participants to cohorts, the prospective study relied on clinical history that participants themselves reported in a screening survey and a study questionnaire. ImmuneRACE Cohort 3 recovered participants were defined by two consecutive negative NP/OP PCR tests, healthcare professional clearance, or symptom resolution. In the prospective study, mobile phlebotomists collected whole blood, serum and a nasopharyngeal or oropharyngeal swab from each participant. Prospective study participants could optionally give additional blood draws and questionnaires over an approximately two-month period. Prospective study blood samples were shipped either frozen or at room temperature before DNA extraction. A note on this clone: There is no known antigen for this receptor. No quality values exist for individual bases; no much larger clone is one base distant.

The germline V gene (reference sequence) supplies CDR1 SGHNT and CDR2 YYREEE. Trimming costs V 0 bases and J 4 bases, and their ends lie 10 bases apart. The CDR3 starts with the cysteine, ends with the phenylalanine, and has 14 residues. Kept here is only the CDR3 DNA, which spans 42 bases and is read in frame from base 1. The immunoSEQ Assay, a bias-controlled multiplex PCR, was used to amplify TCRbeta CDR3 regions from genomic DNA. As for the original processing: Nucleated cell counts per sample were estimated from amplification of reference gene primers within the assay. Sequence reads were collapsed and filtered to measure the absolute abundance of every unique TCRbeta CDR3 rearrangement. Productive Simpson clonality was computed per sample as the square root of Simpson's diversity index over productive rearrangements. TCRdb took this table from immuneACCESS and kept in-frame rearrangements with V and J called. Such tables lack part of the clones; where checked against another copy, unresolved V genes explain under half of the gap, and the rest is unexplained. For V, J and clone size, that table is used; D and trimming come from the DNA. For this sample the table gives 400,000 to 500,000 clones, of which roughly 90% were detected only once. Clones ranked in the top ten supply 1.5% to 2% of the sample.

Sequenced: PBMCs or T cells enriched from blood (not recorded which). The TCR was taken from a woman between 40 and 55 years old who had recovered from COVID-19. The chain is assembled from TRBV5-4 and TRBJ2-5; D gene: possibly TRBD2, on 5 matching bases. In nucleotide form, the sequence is TGTGCCAGCAGCTTGGGAGGGTACGGAGAGACCCAGTACTTC. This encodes CASSLGGYGETQYF. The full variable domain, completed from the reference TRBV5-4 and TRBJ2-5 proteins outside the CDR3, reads ETGVTQSPTHLIKTRGQQVTLRCSSQSGHNTVSWYQQALGQGPQFIFQYYREEENGRGNFPPRFSGLQFPNYSSELNVNALELDDSALYLCASSLGGYGETQYFGPGTRLLVL.